This TCR beta chain was captured by sequencing in a study of CD8 T cells in Susac syndrome. At the level of the study: Blood was drawn from patients with Susac syndrome. At that point, they were therapy-naive, on corticosteroids, or on intravenous immunoglobulin alone.

CD8+ and CD4+ T cells from blood underwent TCR beta sequencing, which was carried out in a high-throughput format. Purification of the CD8+ and CD4+ T cells relied on negative isolation, and TEMRA cells underwent FACS enrichment. Random-hexamer reverse transcription was applied to about 0.5 to 1 ug RNA. Amplification of TCR beta CDR3 spanned 54 Vbeta and 13 Jbeta via immunoSEQ multiplex PCR. TCRdb redid the calling of the immunoSEQ multiplex PCR reads with MiXCR, one entry per CDR3 protein. The sample includes around 200,000 distinct CDR3 sequences, roughly 94% of them seen just once. The sample consisted of CD4+ T cells from PBMCs. The receptor comes from a human donor with Susac syndrome.

CDR3 DNA sequence: TGCGCCAGCAGCCAAGTTGGCGCGGGAGCCTCCTACGAGCAGTACTTC. Its translation is CASSQVGAGASYEQYF. The J gene is TRBJ2-7, the V gene TRBV4-3; 7 bases are shared with TRBD2. Germline V lookup: CDR1 LGHNA, CDR2 YSLEER. This CDR3 is built from 16 residues. Trimming at V came to 1 base and at J to 0 bases, leaving 6 bases not matched to a gene.